This T cell receptor beta chain was found in a study of beta chain features in type 1 diabetes. The whole isolated RNA underwent reverse transcription, so sequencing captured expressed TCRB transcripts. The protocol was immunoSEQ multiplex PCR, while the TCRdb copy is restricted to in-frame clones and leaves out a portion. This repertoire shows a few hundred thousand clones, approximately 15% found once; its top ten account for roughly 0.019%. V was clipped by 4 bases and J by 0 bases, with 13 bases between them. Looked up from germline, CDR1 is SEHNR and CDR2 is FQNEAQ (reference sequence). The CDR3 sequence is 16 residues long. This clone was seen only a few times. Its antigen is currently unknown. Regarding the study as a whole: Shortening of TCRB CDR3s, moderate but significant, appeared in all four CD4+ subsets of Type 1 diabetes patients.

V gene TRBV7-9 combines with J gene TRBJ1-5; D remains ambiguous. The sequenced sample consisted of naive CD4+ T cells from blood. The sequence came from a man in his thirties or forties with type 1 diabetes. In nucleotides, the CDR3 is TGTGCCAGCAGCTCTTCGGACGGGAATAGCAATCAGCCCCAGCATTTT. Residues: CASSSSDGNSNQPQHF.